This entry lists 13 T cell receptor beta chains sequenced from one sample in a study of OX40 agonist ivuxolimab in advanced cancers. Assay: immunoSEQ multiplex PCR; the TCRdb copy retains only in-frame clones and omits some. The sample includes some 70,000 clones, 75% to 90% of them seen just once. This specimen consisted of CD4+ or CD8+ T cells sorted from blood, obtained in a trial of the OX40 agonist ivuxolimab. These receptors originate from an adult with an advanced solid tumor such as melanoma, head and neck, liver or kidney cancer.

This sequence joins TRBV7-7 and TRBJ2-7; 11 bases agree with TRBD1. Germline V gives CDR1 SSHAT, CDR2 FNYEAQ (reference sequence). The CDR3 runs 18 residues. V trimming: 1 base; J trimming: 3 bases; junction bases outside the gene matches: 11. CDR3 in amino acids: CASSLVEGQGVLLYEQYV. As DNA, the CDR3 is TGTGCCAGCAGCTTAGTAGAGGGACAGGGGGTCCTCCTCTACGAGCAGTACGTC.

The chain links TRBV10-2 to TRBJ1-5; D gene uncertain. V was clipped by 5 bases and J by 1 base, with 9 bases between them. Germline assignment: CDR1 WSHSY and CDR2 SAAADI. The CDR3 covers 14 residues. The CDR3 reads CASSSGLSNQPQHF. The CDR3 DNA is TGCGCCAGCAGTAGCGGATTGAGCAATCAGCCCCAGCATTTT.

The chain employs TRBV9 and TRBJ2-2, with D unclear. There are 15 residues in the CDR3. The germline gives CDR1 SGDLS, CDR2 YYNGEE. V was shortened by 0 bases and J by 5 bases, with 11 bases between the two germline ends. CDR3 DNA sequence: TGTGCCAGCAGCGTAGAAGGGTATCGGACCGGGGAGCTGTTTTTT. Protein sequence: CASSVEGYRTGELFF.

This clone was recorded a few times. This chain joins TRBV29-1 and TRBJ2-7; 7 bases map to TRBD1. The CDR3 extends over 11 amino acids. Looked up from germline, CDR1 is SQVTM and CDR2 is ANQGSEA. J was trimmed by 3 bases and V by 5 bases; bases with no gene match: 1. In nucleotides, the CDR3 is TGCAGCGTTTGGACAGGCTACGAGCAGTACGTC. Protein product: CSVWTGYEQYV.

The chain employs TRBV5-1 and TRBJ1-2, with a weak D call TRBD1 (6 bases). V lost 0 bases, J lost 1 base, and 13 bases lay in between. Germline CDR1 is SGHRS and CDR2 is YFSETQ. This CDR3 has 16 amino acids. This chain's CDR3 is CASSLEGQVFNYGYTF. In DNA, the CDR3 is TGCGCCAGCAGCTTGGAGGGACAAGTTTTTAACTATGGCTACACCTTC.

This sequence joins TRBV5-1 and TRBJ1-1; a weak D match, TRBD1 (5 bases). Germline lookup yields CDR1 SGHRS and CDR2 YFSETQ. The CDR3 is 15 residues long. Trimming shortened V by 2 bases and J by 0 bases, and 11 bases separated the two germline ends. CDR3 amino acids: CASSFADRMNTEAFF. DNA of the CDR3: TGCGCCAGCAGCTTCGCCGACAGAATGAACACTGAAGCTTTCTTT.

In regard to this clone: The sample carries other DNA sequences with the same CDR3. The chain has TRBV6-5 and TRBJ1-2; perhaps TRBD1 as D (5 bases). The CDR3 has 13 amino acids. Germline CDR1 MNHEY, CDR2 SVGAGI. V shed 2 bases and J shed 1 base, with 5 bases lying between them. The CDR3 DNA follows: TGTGCCAGCAGTTACCAGGGTAACTATGGCTACACCTTC. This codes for CASSYQGNYGYTF.

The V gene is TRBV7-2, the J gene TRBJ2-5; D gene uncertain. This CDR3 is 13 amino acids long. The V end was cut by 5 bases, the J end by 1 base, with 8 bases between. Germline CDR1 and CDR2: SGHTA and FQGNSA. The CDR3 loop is CASSLTPQETQYF. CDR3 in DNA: TGTGCCAGCAGCCTTACGCCCCAAGAGACCCAGTACTTC.

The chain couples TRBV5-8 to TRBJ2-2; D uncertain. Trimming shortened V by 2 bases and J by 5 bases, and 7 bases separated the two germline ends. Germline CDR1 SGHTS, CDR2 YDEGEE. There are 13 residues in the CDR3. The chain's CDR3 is CASSFRITGELFF. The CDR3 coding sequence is TGTGCCAGCAGCTTTCGGATAACCGGGGAGCTGTTTTTT.

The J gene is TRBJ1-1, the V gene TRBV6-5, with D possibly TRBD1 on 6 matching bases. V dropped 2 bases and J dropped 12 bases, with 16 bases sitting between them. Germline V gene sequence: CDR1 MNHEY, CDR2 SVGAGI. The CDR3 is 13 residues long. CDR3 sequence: CASSYEGEAPTFF. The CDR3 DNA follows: TGTGCCAGCAGTTACGAGGGGGAAGCCCCGACTTTCTTT.

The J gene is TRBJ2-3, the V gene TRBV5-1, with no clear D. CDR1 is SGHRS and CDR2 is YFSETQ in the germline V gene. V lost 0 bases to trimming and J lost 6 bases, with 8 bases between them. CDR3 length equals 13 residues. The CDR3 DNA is TGCGCCAGCAGCTTGGCTTGGTTGGATACGCAGTATTTT. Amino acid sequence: CASSLAWLDTQYF.

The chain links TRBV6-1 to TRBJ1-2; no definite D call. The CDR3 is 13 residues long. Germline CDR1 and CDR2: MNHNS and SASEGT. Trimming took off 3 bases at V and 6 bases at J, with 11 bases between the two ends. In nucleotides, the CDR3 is TGTGCCAGCAGTGATATGGGCCACGATGGCTACACCTTC. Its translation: CASSDMGHDGYTF.

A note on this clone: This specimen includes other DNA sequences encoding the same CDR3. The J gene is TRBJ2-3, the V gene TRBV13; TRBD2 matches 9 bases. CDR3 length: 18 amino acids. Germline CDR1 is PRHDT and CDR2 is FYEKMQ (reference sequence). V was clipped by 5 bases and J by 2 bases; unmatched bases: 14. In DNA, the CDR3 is TGTGCCAGCAGCACCGCTGCCCTAGCGGGACGGGACACAGATACGCAGTATTTT. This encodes CASSTAALAGRDTDTQYF.